This T cell receptor (beta chain) was retrieved from a study of blood T cell repertoires in COVID-19. Study-wide background: The study drew acute and convalescent COVID-19 samples from the United States, Italy and Spain.

Assay used: immunoSEQ multiplex PCR; TCRdb lists only in-frame clones, some missing. The sample contains about 190,000 clones, roughly 80% of which appear only once. This CDR3 comprises 15 residues. The V gene end was trimmed by 6 bases and the J gene end by 0 bases; junction bases not matched to a gene: 4. The germline V gene encodes CDR1 LNHDA and CDR2 SQIVND (reference sequence). V usage is TRBV19 and J usage is TRBJ2-1; 8 bases are shared with TRBD2. The specimen sequenced was peripheral blood. The origin of this receptor is a woman aged 40 to 50 with acute or convalescent COVID-19. CDR3 in amino acids: CASSGGASSYNEQFF. The CDR3, as DNA: TGTGCCAGTAGCGGGGGGGCAAGCTCCTACAATGAGCAGTTCTTC.